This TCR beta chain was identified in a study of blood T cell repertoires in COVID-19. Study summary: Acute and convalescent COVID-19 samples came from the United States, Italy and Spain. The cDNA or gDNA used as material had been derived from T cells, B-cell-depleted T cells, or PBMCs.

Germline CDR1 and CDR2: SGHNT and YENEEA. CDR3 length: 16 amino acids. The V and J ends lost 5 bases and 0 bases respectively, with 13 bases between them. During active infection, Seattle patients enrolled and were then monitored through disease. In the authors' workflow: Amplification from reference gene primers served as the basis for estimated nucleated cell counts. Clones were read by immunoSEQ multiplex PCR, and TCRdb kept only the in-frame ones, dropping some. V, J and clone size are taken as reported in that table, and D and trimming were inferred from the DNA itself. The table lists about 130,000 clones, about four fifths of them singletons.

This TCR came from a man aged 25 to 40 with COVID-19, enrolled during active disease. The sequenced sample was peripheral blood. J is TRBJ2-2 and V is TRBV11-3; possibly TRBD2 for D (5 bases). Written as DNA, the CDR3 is TGTGCCAGCAGCCTCCGGGGTAGTTCGAACACCGGGGAGCTGTTTTTT. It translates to CASSLRGSSNTGELFF.